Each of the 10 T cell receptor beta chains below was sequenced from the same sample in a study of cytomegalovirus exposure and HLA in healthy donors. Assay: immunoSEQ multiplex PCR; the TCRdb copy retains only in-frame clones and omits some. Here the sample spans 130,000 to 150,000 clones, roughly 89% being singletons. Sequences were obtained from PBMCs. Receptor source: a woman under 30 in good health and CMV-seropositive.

CDR3 sequence: CASGLLRGQETQYF. The CDR3 region has the DNA TGTGCTAGTGGTTTGCTCCGCGGCCAAGAGACCCAGTACTTC. The rearrangement links TRBV12-5 to TRBJ2-5; D ambiguous. V was trimmed by 2 bases and J by 1 base, leaving 8 bases between them. This CDR3 region has 14 residues. Germline V gives CDR1 LGHNT, CDR2 FRNRAP.

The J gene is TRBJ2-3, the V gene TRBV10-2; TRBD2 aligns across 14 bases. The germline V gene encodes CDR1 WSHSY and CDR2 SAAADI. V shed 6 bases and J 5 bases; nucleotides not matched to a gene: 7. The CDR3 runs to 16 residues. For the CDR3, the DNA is TGCGCCAGCAGCGAGACTAGCGGGGGGGCGTTAGATACGCAGTATTTT. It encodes CASSETSGGALDTQYF.

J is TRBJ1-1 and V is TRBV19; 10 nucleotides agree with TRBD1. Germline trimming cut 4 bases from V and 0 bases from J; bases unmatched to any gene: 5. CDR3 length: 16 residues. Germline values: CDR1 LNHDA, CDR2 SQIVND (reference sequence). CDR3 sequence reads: CASSTGQGRMNTEAFF. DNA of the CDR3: TGTGCCAGTAGTACGGGACAGGGGAGAATGAACACTGAAGCTTTCTTT.

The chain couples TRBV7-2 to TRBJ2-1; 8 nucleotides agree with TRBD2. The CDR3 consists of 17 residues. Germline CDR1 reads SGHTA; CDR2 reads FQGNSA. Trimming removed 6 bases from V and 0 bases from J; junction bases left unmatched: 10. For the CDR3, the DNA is TGTGCCAGCAGGCGATACGGGGGGGGAAGCTCCTACAATGAGCAGTTCTTC. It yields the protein CASRRYGGGSSYNEQFF.

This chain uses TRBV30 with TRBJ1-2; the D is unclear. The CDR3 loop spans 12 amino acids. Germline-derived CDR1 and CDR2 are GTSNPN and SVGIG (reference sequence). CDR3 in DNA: TGTGCTTCCCCCGGGAGCAGGAATGGCTACACCTTC. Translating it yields CASPGSRNGYTF.

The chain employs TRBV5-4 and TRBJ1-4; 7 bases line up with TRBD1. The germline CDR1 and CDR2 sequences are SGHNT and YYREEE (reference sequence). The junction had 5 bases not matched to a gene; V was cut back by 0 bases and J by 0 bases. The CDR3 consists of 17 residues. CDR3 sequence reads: CASSLDRGLATNEKLFF. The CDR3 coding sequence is TGTGCCAGCAGCTTGGACAGGGGCCTCGCAACTAATGAAAAACTGTTTTTT.

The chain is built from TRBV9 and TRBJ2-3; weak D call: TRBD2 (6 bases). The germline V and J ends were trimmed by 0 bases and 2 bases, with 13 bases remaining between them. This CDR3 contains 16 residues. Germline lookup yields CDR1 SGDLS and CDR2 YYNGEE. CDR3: CASSVAQGGVTDTQYF. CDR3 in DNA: TGTGCCAGCAGCGTAGCGCAGGGCGGGGTCACAGATACGCAGTATTTT.

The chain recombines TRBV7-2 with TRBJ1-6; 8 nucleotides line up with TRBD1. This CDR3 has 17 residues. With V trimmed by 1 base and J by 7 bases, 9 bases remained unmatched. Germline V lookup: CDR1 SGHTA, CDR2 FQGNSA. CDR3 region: CASSLERGQAVNSPLHF. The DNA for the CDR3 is TGTGCCAGCAGCTTAGAGAGGGGACAGGCAGTCAATTCACCCCTCCACTTT.

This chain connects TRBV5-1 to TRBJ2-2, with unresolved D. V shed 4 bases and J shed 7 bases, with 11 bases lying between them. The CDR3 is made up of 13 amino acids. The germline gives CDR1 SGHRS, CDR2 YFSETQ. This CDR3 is CASSLGRGGELFF. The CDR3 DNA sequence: TGCGCCAGCAGCCTCGGCCGCGGCGGGGAGCTGTTTTTT.

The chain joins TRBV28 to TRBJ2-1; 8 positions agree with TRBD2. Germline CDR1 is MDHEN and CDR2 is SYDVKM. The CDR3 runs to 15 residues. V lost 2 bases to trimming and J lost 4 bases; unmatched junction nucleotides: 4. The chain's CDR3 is CASSLGSGTYNEQFF. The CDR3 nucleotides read TGTGCCAGCAGTTTAGGTAGCGGGACATACAATGAGCAGTTCTTC.